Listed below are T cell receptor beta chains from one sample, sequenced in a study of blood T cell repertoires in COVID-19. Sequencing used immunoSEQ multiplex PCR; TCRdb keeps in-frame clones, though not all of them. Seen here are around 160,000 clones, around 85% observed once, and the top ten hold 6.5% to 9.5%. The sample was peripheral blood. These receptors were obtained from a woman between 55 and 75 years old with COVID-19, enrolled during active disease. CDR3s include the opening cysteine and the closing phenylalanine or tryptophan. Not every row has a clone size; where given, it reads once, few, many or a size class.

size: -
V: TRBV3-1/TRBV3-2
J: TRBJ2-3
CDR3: CASSQDLGGGGASDTQYF

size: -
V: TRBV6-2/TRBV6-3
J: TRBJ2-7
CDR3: CASSSGQSYEQYF

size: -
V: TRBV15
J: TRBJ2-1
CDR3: CATSSVGGEINEQFF

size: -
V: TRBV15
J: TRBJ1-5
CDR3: CATSSEGAGNQPQHF

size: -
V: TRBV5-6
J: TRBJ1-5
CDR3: CASSLGGRGANQPQHF

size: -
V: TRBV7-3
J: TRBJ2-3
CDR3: CASSLMADTDTQYF

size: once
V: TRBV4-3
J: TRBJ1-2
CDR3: CASSQSSLGDGYGYTF

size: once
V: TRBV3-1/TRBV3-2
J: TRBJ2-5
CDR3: CASSQDLVQRGSRTQYF

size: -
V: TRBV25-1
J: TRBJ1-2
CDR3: CASTRDSNYGYTF

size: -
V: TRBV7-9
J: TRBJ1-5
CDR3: CASSLSAGLSNQPQHF

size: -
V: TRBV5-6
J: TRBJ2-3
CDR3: CASSLRGIQSTDTQYF

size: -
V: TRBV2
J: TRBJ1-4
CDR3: CATGQGRDEKLFF

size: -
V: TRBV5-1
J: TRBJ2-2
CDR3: CASSLTGTGDFGELFF

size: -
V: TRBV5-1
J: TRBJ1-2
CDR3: CASSFLGRDRDYGYTF

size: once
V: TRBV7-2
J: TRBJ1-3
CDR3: CASSSGQRGSGNTIYF